This passage covers 25 T cell receptor beta chains from one sample sequenced in a study of T cells in women clearing cervical HPV infection. TCRdb's table, derived via immunoSEQ multiplex PCR, lists solely in-frame clones and lacks some. Its clone listing holds under 50,000 clones. The sample comprised blood buffy coat. The receptors were sampled from a woman aged 18-69 years with a cervical HPV16 infection that either progressed to CIN3+ or cleared (not recorded which).

As concerns this clone: The sequenced fragment ends 3 residues before the CDR3 boundary, so the rest is inferred from the germline J gene. V gene TRBV19 combines with J gene TRBJ1-2; TRBD1 matches at 7 bases. The length of the CDR3 is 12 residues. Germline assignment: CDR1 LNHDA and CDR2 SQIVND (reference sequence). CDR3 protein: CATLGQSYDYTF. The sequenced part of the CDR3 DNA is TGTGCCACCCTGGGACAGTCCTACGAC. The full variable domain, with the rest looked up from reference TRBV19 and TRBJ1-2, is DGGITQSPKYLFRKEGQNVTLSCEQNLNHDAMYWYRQDPGQGLRLIYYSQIVNDFQKGDIAEGYSVSREKKESFPLTVTSAQKNPTAFYLCATLGQSYDYTFGSGTRLTVV.

Concerning this clone: The read halts 3 residues ahead of the CDR3 end, with the missing end drawn from the germline J gene. The V and J genes are TRBV20-1 and TRBJ2-1; 9 positions match TRBD2. V was clipped by 6 bases and J by 3 bases; unmatched bases: 6. The CDR3 length is 14 residues. Germline V gene sequence: CDR1 DFQATT, CDR2 SNEGSKA (reference sequence). The part of the CDR3 DNA that was read is TGCAGTGCGTTTAGCGGGAGTTTCTACAATGAG. It translates to CSAFSGSFYNE. Given in full, the CDR3 is CSAFSGSFYNEQFF.

About this clone itself: The read ends 3 residues shy of where the CDR3 ends; the end is completed using the germline J gene. The J gene is TRBJ2-1, the V gene TRBV30, with D unresolved. This CDR3 comprises 13 residues. V was pared by 0 bases and J by 5 bases, with 8 bases between. CDR1 and CDR2 from the germline V gene are GTSNPN and SVGIG (reference sequence). The CDR3 here is CAWSVRLHNEQFF. Partial CDR3 DNA: TGTGCCTGGAGTGTGCGACTTCACAATGAG. The entire variable domain, with the rest obtained from reference TRBV30 and TRBJ2-1, is as follows: SQTIHQWPATLVQPVGSPLSLECTVEGTSNPNLYWYRQAAGRGLQLLFYSVGIGQISSEVPQNLSASRPQDRQFILSSKKLLLSDSGFYLCAWSVRLHNEQFFGPGTRLTVL.

With respect to this clone: With the read ending 3 residues before the CDR3 end, the germline J gene is used to fill in that end. The chain carries TRBV4-2 and TRBJ1-5; no definite D call. Trimming removed 0 bases at V and 4 bases at J, with 10 bases between. CDR1 and CDR2 from the germline V gene are LGHNA and YNFKEQ. The CDR3 has 15 amino acids. CDR3 protein: CASSQDRAMNQPQHF. Incomplete CDR3 DNA: TGTGCCAGCAGCCAAGATAGGGCCATGAATCAGCCC.

On this clone itself: The read falls 3 residues short of the CDR3 end, and the missing part is taken from the germline J gene. The chain joins TRBV10-3 to TRBJ2-7; 8 bases align to TRBD2. Per germline, CDR1 ENHRY and CDR2 SYGVKD. V was clipped by 4 bases and J by 5 bases; unmatched bases: 7. The CDR3 is made up of 14 amino acids. The CDR3: CAISAGLGAHEQYF. CDR3 DNA, as far as it was read: TGTGCCATCAGTGCGGGACTAGGGGCCCACGAG.

In the case of this clone: The CDR3 end lies 3 residues beyond the end of the read and is filled in from the germline J gene. The chain recombines TRBV19 with TRBJ2-2; weak D call: TRBD1 (5 bases). CDR1 LNHDA and CDR2 SQIVND come from the germline V gene (reference sequence). This CDR3 is built from 15 residues. CDR3 sequence: CASKASSGSQGKLFF. Incomplete CDR3 DNA: TGTGCCAGTAAGGCTTCGTCGGGCAGTCAGGGAAAG.

Details on this clone: The CDR3 end falls 3 residues outside the read, so it is completed with the germline J gene. V gene TRBV5-1 combines with J gene TRBJ2-2; TRBD1 aligns across 8 bases. The V gene's germline CDR1 is SGHRS and CDR2 YFSETQ. Losses at the gene ends were 1 base for V and 3 bases for J; bases not matched to a gene: 5. There are 16 residues in the CDR3. CDR3 in amino acids: CASSLRTGKDTGELFF. The sequenced CDR3 bases are TGCGCCAGCAGCTTGCGGACAGGGAAGGACACCGGGGAG. Filled out from reference TRBV5-1 and TRBJ2-2, the complete variable domain reads KAGVTQTPRYLIKTRGQQVTLSCSPISGHRSVSWYQQTPGQGLQFLFEYFSETQRNKGNFPGRFSGRQFSNSRSEMNVSTLELGDSALYLCASSLRTGKDTGELFFGEGSRLTVL.

Concerning this clone itself: Sequencing ends 3 residues short of the CDR3 end; the germline J gene provides the rest. The chain combines TRBV20-1 with TRBJ1-5, with D hard to call. The CDR3 runs 15 residues. V was shortened by 4 bases and J by 4 bases, with 17 bases between the two germline ends. The germline V gene encodes CDR1 DFQATT and CDR2 SNEGSKA (reference sequence). The DNA read from the CDR3 is TGCAGTGCTATCCCCCCGAGGCAGGCAAATCAGCCC. Protein product: CSAIPPRQANQP. The whole CDR3 protein reads CSAIPPRQANQPQHF.

As for this clone: The read is 3 residues too short to cover the CDR3 end, so that end is filled in from the germline J gene. J is TRBJ2-1 and V is TRBV3-1 (or the pseudogene TRBV3-2); D is possibly TRBD2 (5 bases). The length of the CDR3 is 17 residues. The germline CDR1 and CDR2 sequences are LGHDT and YNNKEL (reference sequence). V shed 0 bases and J shed 9 bases, with 21 bases lying between them. The CDR3 bases that were read are TGTGCCAGCAGCCAAGAGCGAGCGGAAGGTGATTATAGTGAG. This codes for CASSQERAEGDYSE. The CDR3 reads in full as CASSQERAEGDYSEQFF.

Regarding this clone: The read ends 3 residues shy of where the CDR3 ends; the end is completed using the germline J gene. The chain recombines TRBV28 with TRBJ1-6, with TRBD1 identical over 7 bases. Germline V gene data show CDR1 as MDHEN and CDR2 as SYDVKM. The CDR3 contains 13 residues. Trimming removed 10 bases from V and 7 bases from J; junction bases left unmatched: 7. CDR3 in amino acids: CATDRVRNSPLHF. CDR3 bases read: TGTGCCACCGACAGGGTCCGGAATTCACCC.

To note about this clone: From the germline J gene comes the end of the CDR3, since the read stops 3 residues before it. V is TRBV28 and J is TRBJ1-2; 8 positions agree with TRBD1. The CDR3 has 14 residues. V lost 5 bases and J lost 4; bases outside the gene matches: 6. Germline V lookup: CDR1 MDHEN, CDR2 SYDVKM. The CDR3 sequence is CASSPGQGSYGYTF. CDR3 bases read: TGTGCCAGCAGTCCCGGACAGGGATCCTATGGC.

Points on this clone: The observed sequence ends 3 residues before the CDR3 terminus, with the missing tail filled in from the germline J gene. The V and J genes are TRBV7-9 and TRBJ1-1, with 11 nucleotides matching TRBD1. Germline lookup yields CDR1 SEHNR and CDR2 FQNEAQ (reference sequence). This CDR3 has 14 residues. V trimming: 3 bases; J trimming: 6 bases; junction bases outside the gene matches: 3. Incomplete CDR3 DNA: TGTGCCAGCAGCTTTCCGGACAGGGGGCCTGAA. Translated, it gives CASSFPDRGPE. In full, the CDR3 is CASSFPDRGPEAFF.

In regard to this clone: With the read ending 3 residues before the CDR3 end, the germline J gene is used to fill in that end. V and J are TRBV2 and TRBJ2-1; TRBD2 matches 7 bases. V lost 4 bases and J lost 8; bases outside the gene matches: 8. The CDR3 totals 14 residues. CDR1 and CDR2 (germline): SNHLY, FYNNEI. CDR3 in amino acids: CASSAGWGGHEQFF. Incomplete CDR3 DNA: TGTGCCAGCAGTGCGGGTTGGGGGGGACATGAG.

As for this clone: The CDR3 extends 3 residues past the end of the read, so its final part is completed from the germline J gene. The genes are TRBV7-9 and TRBJ2-3; possible D gene TRBD1, 6 bases. Per germline, CDR1 SEHNR and CDR2 FQNEAQ (reference sequence). This CDR3 comprises 14 residues. The sequenced part of the CDR3 DNA is TGTGCCAGCAGCCCCCAGGGGAACAATCAGCCG. Amino acid sequence: CASSPQGNNQP. The full-length CDR3 reads as CASSPQGNNQPQYF.

Worth noting for this clone: Read sequence stops 3 residues before the CDR3 end, and the germline J gene provides the missing end. The chain couples TRBV5-6 to TRBJ2-7, with TRBD2 matching 12 bases. Germline CDR1 reads SGHDT; CDR2 reads YYEEEE. The CDR3 is 15 amino acids. The V segment lost 4 bases and the J segment 3 bases; nucleotides outside the gene matches: 5. The CDR3 sequence is CASSPGLAGIYEQYF. The sequenced CDR3 bases are TGTGCCAGCAGCCCAGGACTAGCGGGGATCTACGAG.

As regards this clone: The CDR3 is cut off 3 residues early in the read; its end comes from the germline J gene. The chain employs TRBV18 and TRBJ2-7, with D tentatively TRBD2 (6 bases). In germline, CDR1 is KGHSH, CDR2 LQKENI. The CDR3 sequence is 13 residues long. Trimming removed 3 bases from V and 4 bases from J, with 10 bases in between. The DNA read from the CDR3 is TGTGCCAGCTCACCGAAGGGGAGGTACGAG. Translated: CASSPKGRYE. The entire CDR3 sequence reads CASSPKGRYEQYF. Based on the CDR3 plus reference TRBV18 and TRBJ2-7, the full variable domain is NAGVMQNPRHLVRRRGQEARLRCSPMKGHSHVYWYRQLPEEGLKFMVYLQKENIIDESGMPKERFSAEFPKEGPSILRIQQVVRGDSAAYFCASSPKGRYEQYFGPGTRLTVT.

As regards this clone: The read falls 3 residues short of the CDR3 end, and the missing part is taken from the germline J gene. This chain joins TRBV20-1 and TRBJ2-3; 16 bases line up with TRBD2. The germline V gene encodes CDR1 DFQATT and CDR2 SNEGSKA (reference sequence). The CDR3 length is 18 residues. V lost 6 bases, J lost 1 base, and 10 bases stayed unmatched. CDR3 DNA (partial): TGCAGTGCCCTCGGGGGACTAGCGGGAGGGCGTGGCACAGATACG. Its translation: CSALGGLAGGRGTDT. The whole CDR3 is CSALGGLAGGRGTDTQYF.

Remarks on this clone: The read ends 3 residues shy of where the CDR3 ends; the end is completed using the germline J gene. This chain links TRBV14 with TRBJ1-1; tentatively, D is TRBD1 (6 bases). V lost 1 base, J lost 3 bases, and 12 bases lay in between. Germline V gene sequence: CDR1 SGHDN, CDR2 FVKESK. This CDR3 region has 15 residues. The CDR3: CASSQVGGGHTEAFF. CDR3 bases read: TGTGCCAGCAGCCAAGTAGGGGGGGGCCACACTGAA.

As for this clone: Sequencing ends 3 residues short of the CDR3 end; the germline J gene provides the rest. The chain joins TRBV19 to TRBJ2-3; TRBD2 might be the D (5 bases). CDR3 length: 13 amino acids. Looked up from germline, CDR1 is LNHDA and CDR2 is SQIVND (reference sequence). The sequenced CDR3 bases are TGTGCCAGTAGTATCGCCTCGCCGGGGACG. Translated: CASSIASPGT. The full CDR3 is CASSIASPGTQYF.

As to this clone: The read finishes 3 residues shy of the CDR3 end, and the germline J gene is used to complete it. The rearrangement uses TRBV2 and TRBJ1-2; the match to TRBD1 covers 9 bases. This CDR3 comprises 15 residues. The germline V gene has CDR1 SNHLY and CDR2 FYNNEI. J was trimmed by 2 bases and V by 8 bases; bases with no gene match: 9. Partial CDR3 DNA: TGTGCCAGCTTCCCGGGGACAGGGCGGAACTATGGC. This sequence encodes CASFPGTGRNYG. In full, the CDR3 reads CASFPGTGRNYGYTF.

Remarks on this clone: The observed sequence ends 3 residues before the CDR3 terminus, with the missing tail filled in from the germline J gene. The J gene is TRBJ2-1, the V gene TRBV30, with TRBD2 matching over 12 bases. The CDR3 has 14 amino acids. Germline assignment: CDR1 GTSNPN and CDR2 SVGIG (reference sequence). V was pared by 4 bases and J by 8 bases, with 6 bases of the junction left unmatched. The CDR3 here is CAWTETSGSHEQFF. CDR3 DNA (partial): TGTGCCTGGACTGAGACTAGCGGGAGTCATGAG.

Comment on this clone: The read finishes 3 residues shy of the CDR3 end, and the germline J gene is used to complete it. The chain employs TRBV20-1 and TRBJ2-7; a possible D gene is TRBD2 (5 bases). CDR3 length equals 13 residues. Per germline, CDR1 DFQATT and CDR2 SNEGSKA (reference sequence). Trimming shortened V by 0 bases and J by 2 bases, and 8 bases separated the two germline ends. CDR3 bases read: TGCAGTGCTAGAGAGGACTTAACCTACGAG. Protein: CSAREDLTYE. The whole CDR3 reads CSAREDLTYEQYF.

Of note for this clone: The sequence runs out 3 residues before the end of the CDR3; the remainder is reconstructed from the germline J gene. This rearrangement joins TRBV5-1 to TRBJ2-3; TRBD1 is a possible D gene (6 bases). CDR1 and CDR2 from the germline V gene are SGHRS and YFSETQ. The CDR3 runs 14 residues. V lost 5 bases to trimming and J lost 3 bases, with 13 bases between them. The DNA read from the CDR3 is TGCGCCAGCAGTCAGGGGCTTGGGACAGATACG. Amino acids: CASSQGLGTDT. The entire CDR3 reads CASSQGLGTDTQYF.

In the case of this clone: The read terminates 3 residues before the CDR3 end, so the remaining end is supplied by the germline J gene. J is TRBJ1-1 and V is TRBV19; D ambiguous. The CDR3 runs to 14 residues. Germline V gives CDR1 LNHDA, CDR2 SQIVND (reference sequence). The CDR3 bases that were read are TGTGCCAGTAGTCCGCGTGCCTTGGTTGCCCTA. Residues: CASSPRALVAL. The entire CDR3 is CASSPRALVALAFF. Variable domain in full (rest from reference TRBV19 and TRBJ1-1): DGGITQSPKYLFRKEGQNVTLSCEQNLNHDAMYWYRQDPGQGLRLIYYSQIVNDFQKGDIAEGYSVSREKKESFPLTVTSAQKNPTAFYLCASSPRALVALAFFGQGTRLTVV.

Regarding this clone: The read finishes 3 residues shy of the CDR3 end, and the germline J gene is used to complete it. The gene calls are TRBV19 and TRBJ2-3, with D possibly being TRBD2 (5 bases). The CDR3 spans 16 residues. Trimming left V 4 bases short and J 4 bases short, with 18 bases between. From germline, CDR1 is LNHDA and CDR2 SQIVND (reference sequence). CDR3 bases read: TGTGCCAGTAGTACCGGGGTCTTTCCTAGGTCAGATACG. Protein: CASSTGVFPRSDT. The complete CDR3 reads CASSTGVFPRSDTQYF.